Below, 31 T cell receptor beta chains from the same sample are listed, as sequenced in a study of CD8 T cells in Susac syndrome. The RNA input was 0.5 to 1 ug, and it was reverse transcribed with random hexamers. Each CDR3 protein is one row after TCRdb ran MiXCR on the immunoSEQ multiplex PCR reads. Of approximately 220,000 distinct CDR3 sequences in the sample, around 95% were seen once. What was sequenced was CD4+ T cells from PBMCs. Receptors originate from a human donor with multiple sclerosis.

V usage is TRBV15 and J usage is TRBJ2-1; tentative D call: TRBD2 (5 bases). The germline V and J ends were trimmed by 0 bases and 0 bases, with 6 bases remaining between them. The CDR3 loop spans 15 amino acids. Per the germline V gene, CDR1 is LNHNV and CDR2 is YYDKDF (reference sequence). The CDR3 nucleotides read TGTGCCACCAGCAGAGATGAGGGCTCCTACAATGAGCAGTTCTTC. Translating it yields CATSRDEGSYNEQFF.

The rearrangement uses TRBV24-1 and TRBJ2-1; 8 nucleotides line up with TRBD1. The V segment lost 4 bases and the J segment 9 bases; nucleotides outside the gene matches: 7. The V gene's germline CDR1 is KGHDR and CDR2 SFDVKD. The CDR3 sequence is 14 residues long. CDR3 bases: TGTGCCACCAGTGACGCTGGACAGGGCGGTGAGCAGTTCTTC. It codes for CATSDAGQGGEQFF.

V usage is TRBV12-3 or TRBV12-4 and J usage is TRBJ2-1, with a weak D call TRBD1 (5 bases). The CDR3 spans 14 residues. V was clipped by 3 bases and J by 8 bases, with 14 bases between them. CDR3 DNA sequence: TGTGCCAGCAGTTTCTTCAGGGATATCGATGAGCAGTTCTTC. Its protein product is CASSFFRDIDEQFF.

This clonotype was counted once. The chain employs TRBV20-1 and TRBJ1-1; D is uncertain. V lost 6 bases and J 1 base, leaving 9 bases between the germline ends. The V gene's germline CDR1 is DFQATT and CDR2 SNEGSKA (reference sequence). The CDR3 is 12 residues long. CDR3 region: CSAGETNTEAFF. In DNA form, the CDR3 reads TGCAGTGCCGGAGAAACGAACACTGAAGCTTTCTTT.

This clonotype showed up just once. The genes are TRBV15 and TRBJ2-2; D unclear. Germline CDR1 and CDR2: LNHNV and YYDKDF (reference sequence). The V end was cut by 0 bases, the J end by 5 bases, with 4 bases between. The CDR3 is 13 residues long. The CDR3 sequence: CATSRDSTGELFF. The CDR3 DNA reads as TGTGCCACCAGCAGAGATTCAACCGGGGAGCTGTTTTTT.

The chain is built from TRBV3-1 and TRBJ1-6; D might be TRBD1 (5 bases). V lost 2 bases to trimming and J lost 7 bases, with 9 bases between them. This CDR3 region has 14 residues. The germline V gene has CDR1 LGHDT and CDR2 YNNKEL (reference sequence). CDR3 DNA sequence: TGTGCCAGCAGCCAAAAGGGGATCAATTCACCCCTCCACTTT. Translated, it gives CASSQKGINSPLHF.

CDR3 nucleotides: TGTGCCAGCTCACCCGACAGGGTACACGACACTGAAGCTTTCTTT. Its protein is CASSPDRVHDTEAFF. J is TRBJ1-1 and V is TRBV18, with 7 bases lining up with TRBD1. Germline lookup yields CDR1 KGHSH and CDR2 LQKENI. V lost 3 bases, J lost 3 bases, and 7 bases stayed unmatched. The CDR3 covers 15 residues. Supplemented by reference TRBV18 and TRBJ1-1, the full variable domain reads NAGVMQNPRHLVRRRGQEARLRCSPMKGHSHVYWYRQLPEEGLKFMVYLQKENIIDESGMPKERFSAEFPKEGPSILRIQQVVRGDSAAYFCASSPDRVHDTEAFFGQGTRLTVV.

The chain recombines TRBV3-1 with TRBJ2-7; D not certain. The CDR3 length is 15 residues. Looked up from germline, CDR1 is LGHDT and CDR2 is YNNKEL (reference sequence). The ends were cut back, 0 bases at V and 7 bases at J, with 16 bases in the middle. The CDR3 loop reads CASSQDVARMGEQYF. CDR3 nucleotides: TGTGCCAGCAGCCAAGATGTGGCAAGGATGGGTGAGCAGTACTTC.

As DNA, the CDR3 is TGTGCCAGCAGCTTAGAGGGGGCCCAACAGCCCCAGCATTTT. It is translated as CASSLEGAQQPQHF. The V gene is TRBV7-2, the J gene TRBJ1-5, with TRBD1 matching over 7 bases. Losses at the gene ends were 1 base for V and 7 bases for J; bases not matched to a gene: 4. This CDR3 is built from 14 residues. CDR1 is SGHTA and CDR2 is FQGNSA in the germline V gene.

V and J are TRBV29-1 and TRBJ1-1, with D hard to call. The CDR3 contains 12 residues. Looked up from germline, CDR1 is SQVTM and CDR2 is ANQGSEA. V was pared by 4 bases and J by 4 bases, with 10 bases between. CDR3 sequence (DNA): TGCAGCGTTGTAGGAGGGATCACTGAAGCTTTCTTT. Translated: CSVVGGITEAFF. The variable domain in full, completed from reference TRBV29-1 and TRBJ1-1, reads SAVISQKPSRDICQRGTSLTIQCQVDSQVTMMFWYRQQPGQSLTLIATANQGSEATYESGFVIDKFPISRPNLTFSTLTVSNMSPEDSSIYLCSVVGGITEAFFGQGTRLTVV.

The count of this clonotype is one. This chain joins TRBV27 and TRBJ2-7; D perhaps matches TRBD2 (5 bases). This CDR3 is 14 amino acids long. Per the germline V gene, CDR1 is MNHEY and CDR2 is SMNVEV (reference sequence). V was trimmed by 7 bases and J by 10 bases, leaving 23 bases between them. The CDR3 DNA sequence: TGTGCCAGCACCGATTTAGAGGGTTGGGTCGGTCAGTACGTC. Its protein product is CASTDLEGWVGQYV.

The count of this clonotype is one. This sequence joins TRBV18 and TRBJ1-2, with D perhaps TRBD1 (6 bases). V was pared by 6 bases and J by 6 bases, with 11 bases between. From germline, CDR1 is KGHSH and CDR2 LQKENI. This CDR3 is built from 12 residues. The CDR3 DNA reads as TGTGCCAGCTCTCTCGACAGGAATGGCTACACCTTC. This sequence encodes CASSLDRNGYTF.

The chain employs TRBV29-1 and TRBJ2-1; D might be TRBD1 or TRBD2, each matching 5 bases. The CDR3 contains 15 residues. CDR1 is SQVTM, CDR2 ANQGSEA, per germline. Trimming left V 4 bases short and J 0 bases short, with 13 bases between. Here the CDR3 reads CSVVGTESSYNEQFF. CDR3 coding DNA: TGCAGCGTTGTTGGGACGGAGAGCTCCTACAATGAGCAGTTCTTC.

The V and J genes are TRBV18 and TRBJ1-2; D may be TRBD1 (6 bases). From germline, CDR1 is KGHSH and CDR2 LQKENI. V lost 3 bases, J lost 0 bases, and 11 bases lay in between. This CDR3 region has 15 residues. CDR3 DNA: TGTGCCAGCTCACCCGAGTGGGGGCCTAACTATGGCTACACCTTC. Residues: CASSPEWGPNYGYTF.

The rearrangement joins TRBV12-3 or TRBV12-4 to TRBJ2-3; possibly TRBD2 for D (7 bases). V lost 6 bases to trimming and J lost 3 bases, with 25 bases between them. The CDR3 consists of 18 residues. CDR3 DNA sequence: TGTGCCAGCAGCCGAGGAGGTTGGGCGGGGGCGAAAACAGATACGCAGTATTTT. It yields the protein CASSRGGWAGAKTDTQYF.

The V and J genes are TRBV11-2 and TRBJ2-7, with D hard to call. Germline V lookup: CDR1 SGHAT, CDR2 FQNNGV. CDR3 length equals 13 residues. The V end lost 4 bases, the J end lost 3 bases, and 10 bases lay between the germline ends. CDR3 protein: CASSSSGLYEQYV. The CDR3 nucleotides read TGTGCCAGCAGCTCCTCTGGCCTCTACGAGCAGTACGTC.

V is TRBV20-1 and J is TRBJ2-3, with TRBD1 identical over 7 bases. Unmatched junction bases numbered 5, after V lost 4 bases and J lost 4 bases. Germline assignment: CDR1 DFQATT and CDR2 SNEGSKA (reference sequence). The CDR3 totals 13 residues. CDR3 protein: CSATKTGADTQYF. DNA for the CDR3: TGCAGTGCTACAAAAACAGGGGCAGATACGCAGTATTTT.

V usage is TRBV6-5 and J usage is TRBJ1-2; 8 bases align to TRBD1. V gave up 0 bases and J gave up 1 base; unmatched junction bases: 4. CDR1 and CDR2 from the germline V gene are MNHEY and SVGAGI. This CDR3 has 16 residues. Here the CDR3 reads CASSYSGTGINYGYTF. The CDR3 DNA is TGTGCCAGCAGTTACTCCGGGACAGGAATTAACTATGGCTACACCTTC.

V gene TRBV12-3 or TRBV12-4 combines with J gene TRBJ1-2, with D unresolved. The germline V and J ends were trimmed by 3 bases and 8 bases, with 19 bases remaining between them. CDR3 size: 15 residues. The CDR3 region is CASSFSGGPTAGYTF. The CDR3 coding sequence is TGTGCCAGCAGTTTTTCGGGTGGACCTACCGCGGGCTACACCTTC.

The rearrangement uses TRBV18 and TRBJ1-2; maybe TRBD1 (5 bases). Per the germline V gene, CDR1 is KGHSH and CDR2 is LQKENI. With 3 bases removed from V and 7 bases from J, the gap between germline ends came to 18 bases. This CDR3 spans 15 amino acids. The CDR3 bases are TGTGCCAGCTCACCGTCGGGTCAGGGAGCGAGTGGCTACACCTTC. Translation: CASSPSGQGASGYTF. The full variable domain, completed using reference TRBV18 and TRBJ1-2, is NAGVMQNPRHLVRRRGQEARLRCSPMKGHSHVYWYRQLPEEGLKFMVYLQKENIIDESGMPKERFSAEFPKEGPSILRIQQVVRGDSAAYFCASSPSGQGASGYTFGSGTRLTVV.

V gene TRBV19 combines with J gene TRBJ2-3; perhaps TRBD1 as D (5 bases). The CDR3 runs 13 residues. V lost 5 bases to trimming and J lost 6 bases, with 12 bases between them. The germline V gene has CDR1 LNHDA and CDR2 SQIVND (reference sequence). In DNA, the CDR3 is TGTGCCAGTAGTCCGTCAGGGCCCGATACGCAGTATTTT. It specifies CASSPSGPDTQYF.

V and J are TRBV4-2 and TRBJ2-2; 10 nucleotides agree with TRBD2. Germline V gene lookup returns CDR1 LGHNA and CDR2 YNFKEQ. The CDR3 is 14 amino acids. Germline trimming cut 4 bases from V and 6 bases from J; bases unmatched to any gene: 2. The CDR3 sequence: CASSPSGGAGELFF. CDR3 sequence (DNA): TGTGCCAGCAGCCCGAGCGGGGGGGCCGGGGAGCTGTTTTTT.

Here the CDR3 reads CSAATVGGTEAFF. In DNA, the CDR3 is TGCAGCGCTGCAACCGTTGGGGGCACTGAAGCTTTCTTT. The genes are TRBV29-1 and TRBJ1-1; D possibly corresponds to TRBD1 (5 bases). This CDR3 is built from 13 residues. Per germline, CDR1 SQVTM and CDR2 ANQGSEA. Trimming pared 7 bases from V and 4 bases from J, leaving 16 bases between.

The chain couples TRBV20-1 to TRBJ2-1, with 8 bases matching TRBD2. CDR3 length: 11 residues. V gave up 1 base and J gave up 13 bases; unmatched junction bases: 3. Germline loops: CDR1 DFQATT, CDR2 SNEGSKA (reference sequence). The CDR3 spells CSARAGGRQFF. DNA of the CDR3: TGCAGTGCTAGAGCGGGGGGGCGACAGTTCTTC.

This rearrangement joins TRBV2 to TRBJ1-4; D may be TRBD1 (6 bases). V was clipped by 5 bases and J by 4 bases, with 14 bases between them. The V gene's germline CDR1 is SNHLY and CDR2 FYNNEI. CDR3 length: 15 residues. The CDR3 loop is CASSSYGQINEKLFF. The CDR3 DNA follows: TGTGCCAGCAGTTCTTACGGACAGATTAATGAAAAACTGTTTTTT.

V and J are TRBV29-1 and TRBJ1-1; no clear D. Per germline, CDR1 SQVTM and CDR2 ANQGSEA. There are 10 residues in the CDR3. Trimming removed 4 bases from V and 13 bases from J, with 13 bases in between. CDR3 sequence reads: CSVAMNAGFF. DNA for the CDR3: TGCAGCGTTGCCATGAACGCTGGTTTCTTT. The entire variable domain, with the rest obtained from reference TRBV29-1 and TRBJ1-1, is as follows: SAVISQKPSRDICQRGTSLTIQCQVDSQVTMMFWYRQQPGQSLTLIATANQGSEATYESGFVIDKFPISRPNLTFSTLTVSNMSPEDSSIYLCSVAMNAGFFGQGTRLTVV.

This chain uses TRBV5-1 with TRBJ2-3; 7 nucleotides line up with TRBD1. The CDR3 contains 15 residues. The germline CDR1 and CDR2 sequences are SGHRS and YFSETQ. With V trimmed by 0 bases and J by 2 bases, 3 bases remained unmatched. As DNA, the CDR3 is TGCGCCAGCAGCTTGGAGGGACAGCTCACAGATACGCAGTATTTT. This encodes CASSLEGQLTDTQYF.

The chain couples TRBV7-2 to TRBJ2-5; 16 bases fit TRBD2. Germline V CDR1 and CDR2: SGHTA, FQGNSA. CDR3 length: 19 amino acids. J was trimmed by 3 bases and V by 3 bases; bases with no gene match: 10. CDR3 DNA: TGTGCCAGCAGCTTCAATCCCCCGGGACTAGCGGGGGGGAAAGAGACCCAGTACTTC. Protein product: CASSFNPPGLAGGKETQYF.

V usage is TRBV7-9 and J usage is TRBJ2-1; 7 bases are shared with TRBD2. The length of the CDR3 is 13 residues. Germline CDR1 is SEHNR and CDR2 is FQNEAQ (reference sequence). With 4 bases clipped from V and 5 bases from J, the junction kept 2 bases outside the gene matches. The CDR3 nucleotides are TGTGCCAGCAGCTACGGGACTAACAATGAGCAGTTCTTC. This sequence encodes CASSYGTNNEQFF.

The genes are TRBV29-1 and TRBJ1-5; 7 bases agree with TRBD1. The CDR3 has 12 residues. After removal of 6 bases from V and 5 bases from J, the junction contained 4 bases not matched to a gene. Germline lookup yields CDR1 SQVTM and CDR2 ANQGSEA. The CDR3 DNA sequence: TGCAGCGTGGGGCAGGGGGATCAGCCCCAGCATTTT. This encodes CSVGQGDQPQHF. The full variable domain, rest sourced from reference TRBV29-1 and TRBJ1-5, is SAVISQKPSRDICQRGTSLTIQCQVDSQVTMMFWYRQQPGQSLTLIATANQGSEATYESGFVIDKFPISRPNLTFSTLTVSNMSPEDSSIYLCSVGQGDQPQHFGDGTRLSIL.

The V and J genes are TRBV29-1 and TRBJ2-1, with 12 bases identical to TRBD2. The germline V gene has CDR1 SQVTM and CDR2 ANQGSEA. The CDR3 is 15 amino acids. The ends lost 5 bases at V and 4 bases at J; junction bases unmatched: 6. The CDR3 spells CSVSGLAGRYNEQFF. The CDR3 region has the DNA TGCAGCGTTTCTGGACTAGCGGGGAGATACAATGAGCAGTTCTTC.